Each of the 30 T cell receptor beta chains below was sequenced from the same sample in a study of blood T cell repertoires in COVID-19. Only in-frame clones appear in the TCRdb table, and some are missing; sequencing was by immunoSEQ multiplex PCR. Among roughly 140,000 clones listed, 80% to 90% were seen once. Sequenced: peripheral blood. Receptors originate from a woman aged 40 to 50 with acute or convalescent COVID-19.

This clone came up once. This chain uses TRBV6-5 with TRBJ1-4; D perhaps matches TRBD1 (6 bases). The V end was cut by 2 bases, the J end by 3 bases, with 10 bases between. CDR1 and CDR2 from the germline V gene are MNHEY and SVGAGI. The CDR3 is 15 amino acids. This chain's CDR3 is CASSYLPGANEKLFF. For the CDR3, the DNA is TGTGCCAGCAGTTACCTGCCAGGGGCTAATGAAAAACTGTTTTTT.

The rearrangement joins TRBV7-3 to TRBJ2-2; the match to TRBD2 covers 11 bases. Germline CDR1 SGHTA, CDR2 FQGTGA. This CDR3 contains 16 residues. J was trimmed by 4 bases and V by 5 bases; bases with no gene match: 6. In DNA, the CDR3 is TGTGCCAGCAGCCCGGGACTAGCGGTCCGCACCGGGGAGCTGTTTTTT. It encodes CASSPGLAVRTGELFF.

This sequence joins TRBV2 and TRBJ1-1, with D perhaps matching TRBD1 (5 bases). Germline CDR1 is SNHLY and CDR2 is FYNNEI. The CDR3 covers 13 residues. With 10 bases removed from V and 1 base from J, the gap between germline ends came to 13 bases. The CDR3 DNA is TGTGCCATCCTACGGGACTCGAACACTGAAGCTTTCTTT. Its translation: CAILRDSNTEAFF. Supplemented by reference TRBV2 and TRBJ1-1, the full variable domain reads EPEVTQTPSHQVTQMGQEVILRCVPISNHLYFYWYRQILGQKVEFLVSFYNNEISEKSEIFDDQFSVERPDGSNFTLKIRSTKLEDSAMYFCAILRDSNTEAFFGQGTRLTVV.

This rearrangement joins TRBV9 to TRBJ1-1; perhaps TRBD1 as D (6 bases). The CDR3 is 15 amino acids. Per germline, CDR1 SGDLS and CDR2 YYNGEE. Trimming stripped 3 bases from V and 3 bases from J, with 15 bases between. This CDR3 reads CASSEQGSGYTEAFF. The DNA for the CDR3 is TGTGCCAGCAGCGAACAGGGATCGGGCTACACTGAAGCTTTCTTT.

The count of this clone is one. V and J are TRBV9 and TRBJ2-5; D perhaps matches TRBD1 (5 bases). The CDR3 spans 15 residues. V lost 0 bases and J 1 base, leaving 10 bases between the germline ends. CDR1 SGDLS and CDR2 YYNGEE come from the germline V gene. The CDR3 region has the DNA TGTGCCAGCAGCGTAGTCGCAGGGCCCCAAGAGACCCAGTACTTC. It encodes CASSVVAGPQETQYF.

The chain couples TRBV12-3 or TRBV12-4 to TRBJ2-3, with D tentatively TRBD2 (5 bases). Between the trimmed V and J ends, which lost 3 bases and 12 bases, there was a span of 13 bases. The CDR3 runs to 12 residues. Here the CDR3 reads CASSFGLHPQYF. The CDR3 bases are TGTGCCAGCAGTTTTGGACTGCACCCACAGTATTTT.

V usage is TRBV3-1 (or the pseudogene TRBV3-2) and J usage is TRBJ2-7, with 14 nucleotides matching TRBD2. Germline-derived CDR1 and CDR2 are LGHDT and YNNKEL (reference sequence). The CDR3 runs 15 residues. Unmatched junction bases numbered 8, after V lost 5 bases and J lost 8 bases. CDR3 DNA sequence: TGTGCCAGCAGCTCCGGACTAGCGGGAGGAGGCCAGCAGTACTTC. Protein product: CASSSGLAGGGQQYF.

V usage is TRBV10-3 and J usage is TRBJ1-1; the D gene is possibly TRBD1 (5 bases). The CDR3 is 19 residues long. The ends were cut back, 3 bases at V and 0 bases at J, with 23 bases in the middle. The germline V gene encodes CDR1 ENHRY and CDR2 SYGVKD. This chain's CDR3 is CAISDNRRGLHALNTEAFF. The DNA of the CDR3 is TGTGCCATCAGTGATAATCGTCGGGGACTCCATGCCTTGAACACTGAAGCTTTCTTT.

The CDR3 is CASSVSAVSNQPQHF. The CDR3 nucleotides read TGTGCCAGCAGCGTATCGGCGGTTAGCAATCAGCCCCAGCATTTT. The chain uses TRBV9 and TRBJ1-5; D remains unclear. The germline CDR1 and CDR2 sequences are SGDLS and YYNGEE. Trimming took 1 base from V and 0 from J, leaving 8 bases between them. The CDR3 is 15 residues long.

CDR3 nucleotide sequence: TGTGCCAGCAGTGTTGAAGCTGACGAGCAGTACTTC. Residues: CASSVEADEQYF. The V and J genes are TRBV2 and TRBJ2-7; D is ambiguous. Trimming took off 4 bases at V and 5 bases at J, with 9 bases between the two ends. In germline, CDR1 is SNHLY, CDR2 FYNNEI. This CDR3 region has 12 residues.

Only one count was recorded for this clone. This chain links TRBV11-3 with TRBJ2-1; 7 bases agree with TRBD1. The CDR3 has 13 amino acids. Germline values: CDR1 SGHNT, CDR2 YENEEA. J was trimmed by 9 bases and V by 4 bases; bases with no gene match: 6. Here the CDR3 reads CASSYTGVAEQFF. For the CDR3, the DNA is TGTGCCAGCAGCTATACAGGGGTTGCTGAGCAGTTCTTC.

Remarks on this clone: This sample also contains other DNA sequences that code for the same CDR3. The CDR3 DNA reads TGTGCCAGCAGTTTACGGGGGACAGATACGCAGTATTTT. Protein product: CASSLRGTDTQYF. This chain uses TRBV27 with TRBJ2-3; a weak D match, TRBD2 (6 bases). The V end was cut by 2 bases, the J end by 3 bases, with 6 bases between. This CDR3 is 13 amino acids long. Per the germline V gene, CDR1 is MNHEY and CDR2 is SMNVEV (reference sequence).

The V gene is TRBV7-3, the J gene TRBJ2-5; TRBD2 agrees at 8 bases. The CDR3 has 14 amino acids. Germline CDR1 reads SGHTA; CDR2 reads FQGTGA. The ends lost 4 bases at V and 7 bases at J; junction bases unmatched: 8. The CDR3 loop reads CASSSAAGVGTQYF. The CDR3 DNA follows: TGTGCCAGCAGCTCGGCAGCGGGGGTCGGGACCCAGTACTTC.

CDR3 in DNA: TGCGCCAGCAGCTTGGGGGAGGGAGCCCTACAAGAGACCCAGTACTTC. Translating it yields CASSLGEGALQETQYF. This chain connects TRBV5-1 to TRBJ2-5, with TRBD2 matching 7 bases. Germline V gives CDR1 SGHRS, CDR2 YFSETQ. V shed 0 bases and J 2 bases; nucleotides not matched to a gene: 7. The length of the CDR3 is 16 residues.

The chain joins TRBV7-3 to TRBJ2-2, with TRBD2 matching 14 bases. V gave up 5 bases and J gave up 6 bases; unmatched junction bases: 5. The CDR3 totals 16 residues. Germline values: CDR1 SGHTA, CDR2 FQGTGA. CDR3 nucleotide sequence: TGTGCCAGCAGCCCCAGACTAGCGGGAGGGCCCGGGGAGCTGTTTTTT. Residues: CASSPRLAGGPGELFF.

A single count supports this clone. This rearrangement joins TRBV27 to TRBJ2-1, with a tentative D call TRBD1 (6 bases). The V end was cut by 1 base, the J end by 4 bases, with 14 bases between. This CDR3 spans 16 amino acids. Germline-derived CDR1 and CDR2 are MNHEY and SMNVEV (reference sequence). CDR3 amino acids: CASSLLTPTGYNEQFF. DNA of the CDR3: TGTGCCAGCAGTTTATTGACACCCACAGGGTACAATGAGCAGTTCTTC.

V and J are TRBV27 and TRBJ2-1; D remains ambiguous. The length of the CDR3 is 13 residues. Trimming pared 0 bases from V and 9 bases from J, leaving 9 bases between. The germline CDR1 and CDR2 sequences are MNHEY and SMNVEV (reference sequence). CDR3 sequence: CASSLSVSGEQFF. The CDR3, as DNA: TGTGCCAGCAGTTTATCGGTCAGTGGTGAGCAGTTCTTC.

The gene calls are TRBV6-5 and TRBJ1-4; TRBD1 aligns across 9 bases. CDR1 is MNHEY, CDR2 SVGAGI, per germline. This CDR3 region has 15 residues. Germline trimming cut 5 bases from V and 7 bases from J; bases unmatched to any gene: 8. CDR3 in DNA: TGTGCCAGCAGTAAAAGGACAGGGGCCACTGAAAAACTGTTTTTT. It yields the protein CASSKRTGATEKLFF.

J is TRBJ2-4 and V is TRBV7-3; no firm D call. The ends were cut back, 3 bases at V and 1 base at J, with 10 bases in the middle. The CDR3 has 15 amino acids. Germline CDR1 is SGHTA and CDR2 is FQGTGA. The CDR3 DNA is TGTGCCAGCAGCTTGAGCTTCGGGGCCAAAAACATTCAGTACTTC. Its protein product is CASSLSFGAKNIQYF.

CDR3 in DNA: TGTGCCACCAGCAGGGGGGGACTGAACAATGAGCAGTTCTTC. Its protein is CATSRGGLNNEQFF. The V gene is TRBV15, the J gene TRBJ2-1, with a weak D call TRBD2 (6 bases). Germline assignment: CDR1 LNHNV and CDR2 YYDKDF (reference sequence). The CDR3 has 14 amino acids. V gave up 3 bases and J gave up 5 bases, with 11 bases separating them.

This clone was observed a few times. This chain uses TRBV7-9 with TRBJ2-3, with TRBD2 matching 9 bases. Germline V gene lookup returns CDR1 SEHNR and CDR2 FQNEAQ (reference sequence). V was clipped by 5 bases and J by 2 bases; unmatched bases: 8. This CDR3 comprises 16 residues. The CDR3 DNA is TGTGCCAGCAGCCATTATAGCGGGAGCCCCACAGATACGCAGTATTTT. Translated, it gives CASSHYSGSPTDTQYF.

A single count supports this clone. The genes are TRBV9 and TRBJ2-1, with 7 bases matching TRBD2. The CDR3 has 15 residues. V shed 0 bases and J 7 bases; nucleotides not matched to a gene: 7. Germline CDR1 is SGDLS and CDR2 is YYNGEE. CDR3 sequence: CASSVASGVGNEQFF. The CDR3 region has the DNA TGTGCCAGCAGCGTAGCCAGCGGGGTTGGGAATGAGCAGTTCTTC.

The rearrangement links TRBV5-6 to TRBJ1-6; D may be TRBD1 (6 bases). This CDR3 is built from 16 residues. The V and J ends lost 4 bases and 5 bases respectively, with 16 bases between them. CDR1 and CDR2 from the germline V gene are SGHDT and YYEEEE. The CDR3 loop reads CASSLTGFQNNSPLHF. CDR3 DNA sequence: TGTGCCAGCAGCCTAACAGGGTTTCAGAATAATTCACCCCTCCACTTT.

This clone was detected once. This chain joins TRBV7-9 and TRBJ2-6; the D is unclear. CDR3 size: 16 residues. Germline V gene data show CDR1 as SEHNR and CDR2 as FQNEAQ (reference sequence). V lost 1 base, J lost 2 bases, and 9 bases lay in between. The chain's CDR3 is CASSLEQYAGANVLTF. The CDR3 DNA sequence: TGTGCCAGCAGCTTAGAACAATACGCTGGGGCCAACGTCCTGACTTTC.

The chain recombines TRBV3-1 (or the pseudogene TRBV3-2) with TRBJ1-1; D is ambiguous. The germline CDR1 and CDR2 sequences are LGHDT and YNNKEL (reference sequence). V was shortened by 0 bases and J by 4 bases, with 18 bases between the two germline ends. The CDR3 is 17 amino acids. The CDR3, as DNA: TGTGCCAGCAGCCAAGATCAGTTGTTTACGTGGAGCACTGAAGCTTTCTTT. It yields the protein CASSQDQLFTWSTEAFF.

The chain combines TRBV5-8 with TRBJ2-7; weak D call: TRBD2 (5 bases). Trimming cost V 4 bases and J 1 base, with 12 bases left between them. Germline assignment: CDR1 SGHTS and CDR2 YDEGEE. The CDR3 covers 14 residues. The CDR3 here is CASSPSIGSYEQYF. The CDR3 DNA sequence: TGTGCCAGCAGCCCTAGCATTGGGTCCTACGAGCAGTACTTC.

The chain couples TRBV21-1 to TRBJ2-5; TRBD1, as called in the table, went unchecked against the DNA. TRBV21-1 is a documented pseudogene. CDR3 size: 13 residues. This CDR3 is CASSSGNQETQYF. The CDR3 DNA reads as TGTGCCAGCAGCTCAGGGAACCAAGAGACCCAGTACTTC.

CDR3 in DNA: TGCGCCAGCAGCTTGGCCGGGGGATCCGGGGAAGCTTTCTTT. It yields the protein CASSLAGGSGEAFF. The V gene is TRBV5-1, the J gene TRBJ1-1; D possibly corresponds to TRBD1 (5 bases). The ends were cut back, 0 bases at V and 8 bases at J, with 14 bases in the middle. This CDR3 has 14 amino acids. CDR1 and CDR2 (germline): SGHRS, YFSETQ.

The chain carries TRBV24-1 and TRBJ1-4, with a tentative D call TRBD1 (5 bases). Germline V gives CDR1 KGHDR, CDR2 SFDVKD. Trimming shortened V by 0 bases and J by 8 bases, and 12 bases separated the two germline ends. The CDR3 spans 15 residues. CDR3 DNA sequence: TGTGCCACCAGTGATTTGGACAGCGGAGGGGAAAAACTGTTTTTT. Its protein is CATSDLDSGGEKLFF.

This chain connects TRBV11-3 to TRBJ1-1; a weak D match, TRBD1 (5 bases). Germline V gene lookup returns CDR1 SGHNT and CDR2 YENEEA. The CDR3 has 15 amino acids. V lost 1 base to trimming and J lost 3 bases, with 12 bases between them. CDR3 sequence: CASSLVSGQDTEAFF. The DNA for the CDR3 is TGTGCCAGCAGCTTAGTGTCAGGGCAGGACACTGAAGCTTTCTTT.